This T cell receptor (beta chain) was documented in a study of CD8+ T cells in alopecia areata. Study overall: Oral tofacitinib, 5 to 10 mg twice daily, was given in an open-label trial. Findings and limits, study-wide: The study found tofacitinib significantly decreased scalp clonality and expanded CD8+ clones among the top 100. Sequencing of scalp samples also includes resident alphabeta T cells from normal skin.

V was clipped by 3 bases and J by 1 base, with 8 bases between them. CDR3 length equals 13 residues. Germline V gives CDR1 SQVTM, CDR2 ANQGSEA. Treatment denoted: oral pan-JAK inhibitor, 5-10 mg twice daily. This clone has just a few counts. Its antigen is as yet unknown. Reverse transcription of extracted RNA yielded cDNA, which provided the sequencing template. Sequenced by immunoSEQ multiplex PCR; TCRdb stores in-frame clones only, minus some. The profile shows 95,000 to 150,000 clones, 53% of them singletons. The material sequenced was CD4+ T cells sorted from blood, taken at week 4, from a patient treated with tofacitinib. V is TRBV29-1 and J is TRBJ2-3; D remains ambiguous. The receptor's source is a human donor with alopecia areata. CDR3 sequence reads: CSVDQQRTDTQYF. In nucleotides, the CDR3 is TGCAGCGTTGATCAGCAGCGCACAGATACGCAGTATTTT.